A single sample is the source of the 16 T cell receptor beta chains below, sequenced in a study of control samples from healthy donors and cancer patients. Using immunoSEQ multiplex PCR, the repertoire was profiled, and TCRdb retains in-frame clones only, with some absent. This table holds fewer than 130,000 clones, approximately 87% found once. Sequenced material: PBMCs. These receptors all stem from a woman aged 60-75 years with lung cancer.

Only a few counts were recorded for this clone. The CDR3 here is CASSPMVTSSNEQFF. In DNA, the CDR3 is TGTGCCAGCAGCCCCATGGTGACTAGTAGCAATGAGCAGTTCTTC. The chain joins TRBV7-2 to TRBJ2-1, with D maybe TRBD2 (6 bases). The CDR3 has 15 amino acids. Germline CDR1 SGHTA, CDR2 FQGNSA. V was trimmed by 5 bases and J by 6 bases, leaving 17 bases between them.

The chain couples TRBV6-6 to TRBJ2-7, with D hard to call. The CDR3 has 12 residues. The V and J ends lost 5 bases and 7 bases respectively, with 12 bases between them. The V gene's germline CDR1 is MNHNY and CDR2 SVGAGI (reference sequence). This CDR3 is CASSTHGEEQYF. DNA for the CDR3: TGTGCCAGCAGTACGCACGGAGAAGAGCAGTACTTC.

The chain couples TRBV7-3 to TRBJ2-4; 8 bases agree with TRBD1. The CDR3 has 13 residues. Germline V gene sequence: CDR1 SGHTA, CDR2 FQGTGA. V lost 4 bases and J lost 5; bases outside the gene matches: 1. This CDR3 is CASSSDRENIQYF. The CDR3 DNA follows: TGTGCCAGCAGCTCGGACAGGGAAAACATTCAGTACTTC. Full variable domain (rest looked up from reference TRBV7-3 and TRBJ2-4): GAGVSQTPSNKVTEKGKYVELRCDPISGHTALYWYRQSLGQGPEFLIYFQGTGAADDSGLPNDRFFAVRPEGSVSTLKIQRTERGDSAVYLCASSSDRENIQYFGAGTRLSVL.

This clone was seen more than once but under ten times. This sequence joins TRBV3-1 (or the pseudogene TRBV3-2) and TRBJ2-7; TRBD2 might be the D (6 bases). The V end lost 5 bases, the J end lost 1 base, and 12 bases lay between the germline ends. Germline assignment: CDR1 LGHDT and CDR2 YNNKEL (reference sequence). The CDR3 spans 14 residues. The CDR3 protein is CASSDSSASYEQYF. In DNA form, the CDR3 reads TGTGCCAGCAGCGACTCTAGCGCTTCCTACGAGCAGTACTTC.

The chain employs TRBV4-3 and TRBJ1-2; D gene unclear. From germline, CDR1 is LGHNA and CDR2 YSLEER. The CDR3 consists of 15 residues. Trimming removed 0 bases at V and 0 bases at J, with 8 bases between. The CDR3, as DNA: TGCGCCAGCAGCCAAGAGGTCGGAGCTAACTATGGCTACACCTTC. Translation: CASSQEVGANYGYTF.

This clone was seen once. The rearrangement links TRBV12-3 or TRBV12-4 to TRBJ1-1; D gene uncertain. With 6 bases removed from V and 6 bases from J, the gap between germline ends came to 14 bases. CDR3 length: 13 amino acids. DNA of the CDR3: TGTGCCAGCAGGCGTGGGCCCGGCGCTGAAGCTTTCTTT. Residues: CASRRGPGAEAFF.

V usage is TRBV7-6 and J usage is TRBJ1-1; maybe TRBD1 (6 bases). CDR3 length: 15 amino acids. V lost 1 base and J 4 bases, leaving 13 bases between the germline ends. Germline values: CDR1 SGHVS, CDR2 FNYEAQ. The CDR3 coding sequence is TGTGCCAGCAGCTTAGGGGGGGGCCCGGGCACTGAAGCTTTCTTT. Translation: CASSLGGGPGTEAFF.

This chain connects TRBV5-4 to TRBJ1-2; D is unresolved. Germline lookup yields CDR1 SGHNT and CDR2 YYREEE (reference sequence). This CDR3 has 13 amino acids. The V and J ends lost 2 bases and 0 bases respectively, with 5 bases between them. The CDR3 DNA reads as TGTGCCAGCAGCTTTCCAGCTAACTATGGCTACACCTTC. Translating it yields CASSFPANYGYTF.

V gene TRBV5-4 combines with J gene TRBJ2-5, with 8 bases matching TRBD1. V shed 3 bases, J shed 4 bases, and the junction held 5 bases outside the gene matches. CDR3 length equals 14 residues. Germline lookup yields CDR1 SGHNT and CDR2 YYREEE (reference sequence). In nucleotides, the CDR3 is TGTGCCAGCAGCTCCCAGGGGGCTCGAGAGACCCAGTACTTC. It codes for CASSSQGARETQYF.

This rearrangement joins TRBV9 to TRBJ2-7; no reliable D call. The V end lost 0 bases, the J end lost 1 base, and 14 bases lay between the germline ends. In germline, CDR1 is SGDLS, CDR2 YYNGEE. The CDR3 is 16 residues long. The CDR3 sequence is CASSVGLFPESYEQYF. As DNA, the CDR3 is TGTGCCAGCAGCGTAGGTTTATTCCCGGAGTCCTACGAGCAGTACTTC. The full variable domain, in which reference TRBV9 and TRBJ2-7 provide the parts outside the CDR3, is DSGVTQTPKHLITATGQRVTLRCSPRSGDLSVYWYQQSLDQGLQFLIQYYNGEERAKGNILERFSAQQFPDLHSELNLSSLELGDSALYFCASSVGLFPESYEQYFGPGTRLTVT.

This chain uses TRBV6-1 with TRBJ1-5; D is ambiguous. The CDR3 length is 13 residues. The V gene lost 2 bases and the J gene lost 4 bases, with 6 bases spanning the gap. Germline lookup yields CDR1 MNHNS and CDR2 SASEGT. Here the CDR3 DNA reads TGTGCCAGCAGTGAAACGTTTAATCAGCCCCAGCATTTT. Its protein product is CASSETFNQPQHF.

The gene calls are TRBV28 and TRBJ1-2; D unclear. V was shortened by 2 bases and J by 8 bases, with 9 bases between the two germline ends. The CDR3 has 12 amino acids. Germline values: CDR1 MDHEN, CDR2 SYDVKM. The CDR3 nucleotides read TGTGCCAGCAGTTTAGGGTTGGGGGGCTACACCTTC. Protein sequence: CASSLGLGGYTF.

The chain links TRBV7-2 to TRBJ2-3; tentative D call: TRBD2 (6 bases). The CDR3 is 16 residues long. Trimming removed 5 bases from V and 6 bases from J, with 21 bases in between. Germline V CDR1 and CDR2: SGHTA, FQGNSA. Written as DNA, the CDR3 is TGTGCCAGCAGCCCGCCCGGGGGAGCGGCTCAGGATACGCAGTATTTT. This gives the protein CASSPPGGAAQDTQYF.

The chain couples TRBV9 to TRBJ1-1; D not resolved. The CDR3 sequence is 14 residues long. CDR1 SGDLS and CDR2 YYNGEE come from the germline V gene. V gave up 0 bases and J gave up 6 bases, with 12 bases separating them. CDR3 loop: CASSVVYGSAEAFF. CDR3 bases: TGTGCCAGCAGCGTAGTTTACGGGTCCGCTGAAGCTTTCTTT.

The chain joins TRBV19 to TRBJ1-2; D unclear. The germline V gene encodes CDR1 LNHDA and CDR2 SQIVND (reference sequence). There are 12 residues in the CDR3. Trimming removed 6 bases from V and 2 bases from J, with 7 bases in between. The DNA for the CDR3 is TGTGCCAGTAGCCGTAGAAACTATGGCTACACCTTC. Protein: CASSRRNYGYTF.

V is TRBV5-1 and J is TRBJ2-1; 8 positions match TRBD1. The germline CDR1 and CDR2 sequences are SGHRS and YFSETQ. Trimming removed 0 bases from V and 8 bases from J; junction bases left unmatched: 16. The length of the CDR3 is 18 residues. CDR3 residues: CASSLARATGVWGHEQFF. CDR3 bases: TGCGCCAGCAGCTTGGCGAGGGCGACAGGGGTTTGGGGTCATGAGCAGTTCTTC.